This T cell receptor (beta chain) is drawn from a study of T-cell memory formation after mild COVID-19. Study background: Largely donor-specific TCR clusters were found. Overall study findings and caveats: While clones contracting from day 15 to 85 were balanced between CD4 and CD8, later expanders leaned CD4+. Cross-reactive memory appears to have joined, as suggested by some responding clones showing up in pre-infection memory.

V was clipped by 4 bases and J by 7 bases; unmatched bases: 7. The CDR3 loop spans 15 amino acids. The germline V gene has CDR1 LGHDT and CDR2 YNNKEL (reference sequence). A word on this clonotype: Its antigen is unidentified.

The authors produced TCR alpha and TCR beta cDNA libraries with sample barcodes and UMIs by 5'RACE using constant-segment primers. TCRdb recomputed calls from the 5' RACE reads with MiXCR, one row per CDR3 protein. The repertoire holds around 340,000 distinct CDR3 sequences, with roughly an eighth as singletons. This receptor was taken from a man in his late teens or twenties who had mild COVID-19 (a few samples of this study predate the infection). Cell type and time point are not known. The V call is TRBV3-1, the J call TRBJ2-5, with 12 bases fitting TRBD2. The sequencing sample was made of PBMCs or a T cell subset sorted from them (not recorded which). The CDR3 region is CASSPSGGARVTQYF. CDR3 sequence (DNA): TGTGCCAGCAGCCCTAGCGGGGGGGCCCGGGTGACCCAGTACTTC.